The 18 T cell receptor beta chains listed next were all sequenced from one sample in a study of blood T cell repertoires in COVID-19 (dated by TCRdb to 2020 to 2022). Receptor amplification or capture employed the immunoSEQ multiplex PCR assay. This is the immuneACCESS table as TCRdb keeps it, with only in-frame sequences that have V and J called. A part of the clones is gone; compared with another copy, unresolved V genes explain less than half, and the rest is unexplained. Here the sample has some 160,000 clones; about 82% occur a single time. The ten largest clonotypes hold 7.5% to 10% of the sample. The specimen was peripheral blood. These receptors were collected from a woman of 80 years or more with COVID-19, enrolled during active disease.

The chain links TRBV5-1 to TRBJ2-6, with 8 bases aligning to TRBD1. Germline-derived CDR1 and CDR2 are SGHRS and YFSETQ. The V gene end was trimmed by 0 bases and the J gene end by 0 bases; junction bases not matched to a gene: 8. The CDR3 covers 19 residues. In DNA form, the CDR3 reads TGCGCCAGCAGCTTGGCCGTCAGGGGGCCCGGCTCTGGGGCCAACGTCCTGACTTTC. It is translated as CASSLAVRGPGSGANVLTF.

As for this clone: The same CDR3 arises from other DNA sequences in this sample as well. This rearrangement joins TRBV7-3 to TRBJ1-1; possibly TRBD1 for D (5 bases). Trimming removed 5 bases at V and 2 bases at J, with 9 bases between. The CDR3 covers 13 residues. The V gene's germline CDR1 is SGHTA and CDR2 FQGTGA. CDR3 bases: TGTGCCAGCAGCCGCGACAGTAACACTGAAGCTTTCTTT. Its translation is CASSRDSNTEAFF.

This sequence joins TRBV18 and TRBJ1-2; D possibly corresponds to TRBD1 (6 bases). Looked up from germline, CDR1 is KGHSH and CDR2 is LQKENI. With 5 bases removed from V and 4 bases from J, the gap between germline ends came to 17 bases. This CDR3 has 15 residues. CDR3 coding DNA: TGTGCCAGCTCAGATCAGCAGGGGCCGGGCTATGGCTACACCTTC. Its translation: CASSDQQGPGYGYTF.

The genes are TRBV5-1 and TRBJ2-2, with D maybe TRBD1 (5 bases). The length of the CDR3 is 14 residues. Trimming stripped 6 bases from V and 0 bases from J, with 9 bases between. Germline CDR1 reads SGHRS; CDR2 reads YFSETQ. CDR3 residues: CASTPGTNTGELFF. The CDR3 coding sequence is TGCGCCAGCACCCCAGGGACGAACACCGGGGAGCTGTTTTTT.

The gene calls are TRBV19 and TRBJ1-4; weak D call: TRBD1 (5 bases). The CDR3 runs to 15 residues. Trimming pared 3 bases from V and 6 bases from J, leaving 14 bases between. The germline V gene has CDR1 LNHDA and CDR2 SQIVND (reference sequence). In DNA form, the CDR3 reads TGTGCCAGTAGTATCCGAAAGGGGCAGGATGAAAAACTGTTTTTT. This codes for CASSIRKGQDEKLFF.

V usage is TRBV24-1 and J usage is TRBJ2-3; possibly TRBD2 for D (7 bases). V gave up 4 bases and J gave up 4 bases, with 17 bases separating them. This CDR3 has 16 residues. From germline, CDR1 is KGHDR and CDR2 SFDVKD. The CDR3 sequence: CATSDTRGGYADTQYF. Written as DNA, the CDR3 is TGTGCCACCAGTGACACCAGGGGAGGGTACGCAGATACGCAGTATTTT.

The genes are TRBV18 and TRBJ1-1; tentatively, D is TRBD1 (6 bases). Deletions cut 2 bases from V and 5 bases from J, with 18 bases between. Germline-derived CDR1 and CDR2 are KGHSH and LQKENI. The CDR3 is made up of 16 amino acids. CDR3 loop: CASSPSESKGETEAFF. DNA of the CDR3: TGTGCCAGCTCACCATCCGAGTCAAAGGGGGAGACTGAAGCTTTCTTT.

The rearrangement links TRBV12-3 or TRBV12-4 to TRBJ1-1; D not certain. The V end lost 4 bases, the J end lost 11 bases, and 14 bases lay between the germline ends. The CDR3 runs 12 residues. CDR3 region: CASSSGILGAFF. The CDR3 DNA sequence: TGTGCCAGCAGTTCCGGAATCTTGGGCGCTTTCTTT.

The chain has TRBV11-2 and TRBJ1-5; D gene unclear. The CDR3 is made up of 14 amino acids. Trimming removed 5 bases from V and 4 bases from J, with 12 bases in between. CDR1 is SGHAT, CDR2 FQNNGV, per germline. DNA for the CDR3: TGTGCCAGCAGCGCGTCCGGGTCGAATCAGCCCCAGCATTTT. Its translation is CASSASGSNQPQHF.

The chain has TRBV10-3 and TRBJ1-4, with 7 bases that match TRBD1. V gave up 6 bases and J gave up 6 bases; unmatched junction bases: 10. The length of the CDR3 is 15 residues. Germline lookup yields CDR1 ENHRY and CDR2 SYGVKD. The CDR3 nucleotides read TGTGCCATCAGCCAATTAACAGGGGACCATGAAAAACTGTTTTTT. The encoded protein is CAISQLTGDHEKLFF.

This chain uses TRBV10-1 with TRBJ2-1, with a tentative D call TRBD2 (6 bases). This CDR3 has 15 amino acids. Trimming removed 3 bases at V and 7 bases at J, with 16 bases between. The germline CDR1 and CDR2 sequences are WNHNN and SYGVQD (reference sequence). The CDR3 bases are TGCGCCAGCAGTGATGCCGGGACTCTGGGGAATGAGCAGTTCTTC. Translated, it gives CASSDAGTLGNEQFF.

The gene calls are TRBV11-2 and TRBJ1-3; D call uncertain. Deletions cut 3 bases from V and 4 bases from J, with 13 bases between. CDR3 length: 15 amino acids. The germline V gene encodes CDR1 SGHAT and CDR2 FQNNGV. The CDR3 spells CASSFPGLRGNTIYF. The CDR3 coding sequence is TGTGCCAGCAGCTTCCCAGGTTTGCGCGGAAACACCATATATTTT.

The rearrangement links TRBV15 to TRBJ2-1; D unresolved. The CDR3 spans 13 residues. The V end lost 0 bases, the J end lost 3 bases, and 3 bases lay between the germline ends. Germline values: CDR1 LNHNV, CDR2 YYDKDF (reference sequence). In DNA form, the CDR3 reads TGTGCCACCAGCAGAGACCACTACAATGAGCAGTTCTTC. It codes for CATSRDHYNEQFF.

The chain combines TRBV5-8 with TRBJ1-1; TRBD1 agrees at 8 bases. Per the germline V gene, CDR1 is SGHTS and CDR2 is YDEGEE. The CDR3 sequence is 14 residues long. With 5 bases clipped from V and 3 bases from J, the junction kept 6 bases outside the gene matches. CDR3 coding DNA: TGTGCCAGCAGAGATGACAGGGGCTACACTGAAGCTTTCTTT. Encoded protein: CASRDDRGYTEAFF.

The gene calls are TRBV6-2 or TRBV6-3 and TRBJ1-6; 7 nucleotides align to TRBD1. This CDR3 is 16 amino acids long. Trimming at V came to 4 bases and at J to 6 bases, leaving 9 bases not matched to a gene. Germline values: CDR1 MNHEY, CDR2 SVGEGT. The CDR3 region is CASSSFPGTVNSPLHF. CDR3 DNA sequence: TGTGCCAGCAGTTCTTTCCCCGGGACAGTTAATTCACCCCTCCACTTT.

V is TRBV4-1 and J is TRBJ1-4; 8 bases agree with TRBD1. The CDR3 extends over 15 amino acids. Germline CDR1 MGHRA, CDR2 YSYEKL. Germline trimming cut 6 bases from V and 4 bases from J; bases unmatched to any gene: 7. CDR3 nucleotides: TGCGCCAGCAGTTTGGGACAGGCGGGTAATGAAAAACTGTTTTTT. It specifies CASSLGQAGNEKLFF.

This clone was counted once. V usage is TRBV11-2 and J usage is TRBJ2-3; the match to TRBD2 covers 9 bases. V lost 4 bases and J lost 1; bases outside the gene matches: 9. CDR1 is SGHAT, CDR2 FQNNGV, per germline. The CDR3 is made up of 17 amino acids. CDR3 sequence reads: CASSSRLVAGGTDTQYF. DNA of the CDR3: TGTGCCAGCAGCTCACGCTTGGTAGCGGGGGGCACAGATACGCAGTATTTT.

The chain recombines TRBV19 with TRBJ2-7, with TRBD1 matching 11 bases. Trimming took 5 bases from V and 6 from J; bases not matched to a gene: 9. The CDR3 sequence is 15 residues long. The germline gives CDR1 LNHDA, CDR2 SQIVND (reference sequence). CDR3 sequence: CASSPSSGTGGEQYF. CDR3 coding DNA: TGTGCCAGTAGTCCATCCTCCGGGACAGGGGGCGAGCAGTACTTC.